The next 24 T cell receptor beta chains were all read from a single sample in a study of pediatric ulcerative colitis. Assay used: immunoSEQ multiplex PCR; TCRdb lists only in-frame clones, some missing. Found here are 59,000 or so clones, 75% to 85% of them singletons; the top ten hold around 4.9%. Sequenced material: blood. These receptor sequences come from a boy aged 10-17 years with moderate ulcerative colitis.

The chain has TRBV4-3 and TRBJ2-3, with TRBD2 identical over 11 bases. The CDR3 has 16 amino acids. The germline V gene has CDR1 LGHNA and CDR2 YSLEER. The V gene end was trimmed by 0 bases and the J gene end by 4 bases; junction bases not matched to a gene: 3. CDR3 bases: TGCGCCAGCAGCCAAGAGCTAGCGGGAGGAGCAGATACGCAGTATTTT. It yields the protein CASSQELAGGADTQYF.

In this sample, this clone turned up a few times. The V gene is TRBV4-1, the J gene TRBJ1-4; 8 nucleotides align to TRBD1. The CDR3 has 16 amino acids. CDR1 and CDR2 from the germline V gene are MGHRA and YSYEKL. Trimming removed 5 bases from V and 6 bases from J; junction bases left unmatched: 11. In DNA, the CDR3 is TGCGCCAGCAGCACCCGGACAGGGCGGGGTGATGAAAAACTGTTTTTT. Translated: CASSTRTGRGDEKLFF.

The CDR3: CASSLAGTQNYGYTF. CDR3 coding DNA: TGTGCCAGCAGCTTGGCAGGAACCCAAAACTATGGCTACACCTTC. The chain uses TRBV5-6 and TRBJ1-2; D ambiguous. Germline V lookup: CDR1 SGHDT, CDR2 YYEEEE. V shed 0 bases and J shed 2 bases, with 11 bases lying between them. The CDR3 is 15 amino acids. Drawing the rest from reference TRBV5-6 and TRBJ1-2, the complete variable domain is DAGVTQSPTHLIKTRGQQVTLRCSPKSGHDTVSWYQQALGQGPQFIFQYYEEEERQRGNFPDRFSGHQFPNYSSELNVNALLLGDSALYLCASSLAGTQNYGYTFGSGTRLTVV.

The chain carries TRBV30 and TRBJ2-4; a possible D gene is TRBD1 (6 bases). CDR1 GTSNPN and CDR2 SVGIG come from the germline V gene (reference sequence). V gave up 5 bases and J gave up 2 bases, with 16 bases separating them. The CDR3 is 15 residues long. The CDR3 coding sequence is TGTGCCTGGTCCAGCCTCACAGGGTCCAAAAACATTCAGTACTTC. Residues: CAWSSLTGSKNIQYF. Variable domain in full (rest from reference TRBV30 and TRBJ2-4): SQTIHQWPATLVQPVGSPLSLECTVEGTSNPNLYWYRQAAGRGLQLLFYSVGIGQISSEVPQNLSASRPQDRQFILSSKKLLLSDSGFYLCAWSSLTGSKNIQYFGAGTRLSVL.

V is TRBV7-7 and J is TRBJ2-7, with unresolved D. The CDR3 sequence is 15 residues long. Germline assignment: CDR1 SSHAT and CDR2 FNYEAQ (reference sequence). Trimming pared 5 bases from V and 0 bases from J, leaving 14 bases between. CDR3 in amino acids: CASSPQIGTSYEQYF. The CDR3 nucleotides read TGTGCCAGCAGCCCCCAGATTGGCACCTCCTACGAGCAGTACTTC.

The V gene is TRBV9, the J gene TRBJ2-3; D is ambiguous. CDR3 length: 13 amino acids. Trimming stripped 4 bases from V and 0 bases from J, with 6 bases between. CDR1 is SGDLS and CDR2 is YYNGEE in the germline V gene. CDR3 bases: TGTGCCAGCAGCCCACAAAGCACAGATACGCAGTATTTT. Residues: CASSPQSTDTQYF.

This chain connects TRBV30 to TRBJ2-3; TRBD1 matches 9 bases. CDR1 and CDR2 (germline): GTSNPN, SVGIG (reference sequence). The CDR3 runs 14 residues. Trimming at V came to 7 bases and at J to 1 base, leaving 6 bases not matched to a gene. The CDR3 nucleotides read TGTGCCTCTACAGGGGGCTCACGCACAGATACGCAGTATTTT. Protein sequence: CASTGGSRTDTQYF.

By sample fraction, this clone is medium-sized. This chain joins TRBV25-1 and TRBJ2-5; 7 bases align to TRBD2. The V gene end was trimmed by 5 bases and the J gene end by 4 bases; junction bases not matched to a gene: 7. CDR1 is MGHDK, CDR2 SYGVNS, per germline. The CDR3 has 14 residues. CDR3 region: CASSFPGEGETQYF. The DNA of the CDR3 is TGTGCCAGCAGTTTTCCGGGGGAGGGAGAGACCCAGTACTTC.

The chain joins TRBV5-1 to TRBJ1-1; 8 nucleotides line up with TRBD1. The germline V gene encodes CDR1 SGHRS and CDR2 YFSETQ. CDR3 size: 15 residues. With 3 bases clipped from V and 5 bases from J, the junction kept 9 bases outside the gene matches. CDR3 loop: CASSSTGAKSTEAFF. CDR3 DNA: TGCGCCAGCAGCTCGACAGGGGCGAAGAGTACTGAAGCTTTCTTT.

This chain links TRBV7-6 with TRBJ2-1; D may be TRBD1 (6 bases). V lost 2 bases and J lost 4, with 9 bases in between. CDR1 is SGHVS, CDR2 FNYEAQ, per germline. The CDR3 contains 14 residues. CDR3 nucleotides: TGTGCCAGCAGCTTATTAGGGGGTTACAATGAGCAGTTCTTC. Amino acid sequence: CASSLLGGYNEQFF.

This chain links TRBV5-1 with TRBJ2-1; 8 bases fit TRBD2. This CDR3 comprises 17 residues. J gave up 2 bases and V 4 bases, and 11 bases lay outside the gene matches. The V gene's germline CDR1 is SGHRS and CDR2 YFSETQ. The CDR3 protein is CASSPGASGSPYNEQFF. The CDR3 DNA follows: TGCGCCAGCAGCCCGGGGGCTAGCGGGTCCCCCTACAATGAGCAGTTCTTC.

This chain links TRBV5-1 with TRBJ2-7, with D perhaps matching TRBD1 (7 bases). The V end lost 3 bases, the J end lost 5 bases, and 18 bases lay between the germline ends. There are 15 residues in the CDR3. Germline-derived CDR1 and CDR2 are SGHRS and YFSETQ. The CDR3 DNA follows: TGCGCCAGCAGCTCCCGACAGGGAGGTAATCACGAGCAGTACTTC. This gives the protein CASSSRQGGNHEQYF.

This sequence joins TRBV18 and TRBJ2-3; D may be TRBD1 or TRBD2 (6 bases each). The CDR3 totals 15 residues. CDR1 is KGHSH, CDR2 LQKENI, per germline. V was clipped by 6 bases and J by 5 bases, with 18 bases between them. CDR3 in amino acids: CASSPNRGAKDTQYF. In DNA, the CDR3 is TGTGCCAGCTCCCCCAATAGGGGGGCGAAAGATACGCAGTATTTT.

The chain couples TRBV6-1 to TRBJ2-3; TRBD2 matches 9 bases. Germline assignment: CDR1 MNHNS and CDR2 SASEGT. This CDR3 is 16 amino acids long. The ends lost 4 bases at V and 2 bases at J; junction bases unmatched: 7. The CDR3 protein is CASSALGGGATDTQYF. CDR3 coding DNA: TGTGCCAGCAGTGCCTTGGGCGGGGGGGCCACAGATACGCAGTATTTT.

The V call is TRBV7-3, the J call TRBJ2-1; no firm D call. Trimming stripped 1 base from V and 0 bases from J, with 22 bases between. Germline V gene sequence: CDR1 SGHTA, CDR2 FQGTGA. The CDR3 totals 20 residues. CDR3: CASSLKPRLGSLNSYNEQFF. CDR3 DNA: TGTGCCAGCAGCTTAAAACCCCGTCTGGGCTCATTAAACTCCTACAATGAGCAGTTCTTC.

This clone came up a few times. V is TRBV30 and J is TRBJ2-2; D unresolved. Trimming left V 6 bases short and J 3 bases short, with 5 bases between. CDR3 length: 11 residues. Germline CDR1 GTSNPN, CDR2 SVGIG (reference sequence). CDR3 sequence (DNA): TGTGCCTGTAGTCACACCGGGGAGCTGTTTTTT. Translated, it gives CACSHTGELFF.

The V gene is TRBV21-1, the J gene TRBJ2-3. TRBV21-1 is termed a pseudogene. The CDR3 extends over 11 amino acids. CDR3 sequence: CASSQRGPGHF. The CDR3 DNA reads TGTGCCAGCAGCCAACGGGGCCCGGGCCACTTT.

The chain is built from TRBV11-2 and TRBJ2-3, with a possible D match to TRBD2 (6 bases). CDR3 length: 15 amino acids. CDR1 is SGHAT, CDR2 FQNNGV, per germline. V lost 1 base to trimming and J lost 9 bases, with 17 bases between them. CDR3: CASSLVGSTRDTQYF. The DNA for the CDR3 is TGTGCCAGCAGCTTAGTGGGGTCGACTAGGGACACGCAGTATTTT.

This clone was seen a handful of times. The V call is TRBV30, the J call TRBJ1-3; possibly TRBD1 for D (6 bases). Germline V gives CDR1 GTSNPN, CDR2 SVGIG (reference sequence). The CDR3 spans 14 residues. The ends were cut back, 4 bases at V and 0 bases at J, with 10 bases in the middle. The CDR3 nucleotides are TGTGCCTGGAACAGGGATTTCTCTGGAAACACCATATATTTT. Translation: CAWNRDFSGNTIYF.

The gene calls are TRBV27 and TRBJ1-2, with TRBD1 as a possible D gene (6 bases). Germline values: CDR1 MNHEY, CDR2 SMNVEV (reference sequence). Trimming took off 0 bases at V and 5 bases at J, with 16 bases between the two ends. The CDR3 runs 16 residues. DNA of the CDR3: TGTGCCAGCAGTTTATCCCTTGGCAGGGGCCGGTATGGCTACACCTTC. This sequence encodes CASSLSLGRGRYGYTF.

This sequence joins TRBV10-2 and TRBJ1-3; D unclear. The V gene's germline CDR1 is WSHSY and CDR2 SAAADI. The CDR3 contains 15 residues. The V gene lost 6 bases and the J gene lost 0 bases, with 12 bases spanning the gap. The chain's CDR3 is CASRNQATSGNTIYF. The CDR3 DNA reads TGCGCCAGCAGGAACCAGGCTACCTCTGGAAACACCATATATTTT.

The chain has TRBV7-6 and TRBJ2-5; TRBD2 matches at 11 bases. The V and J ends lost 1 base and 11 bases, in that order; junction bases with no gene match: 9. Germline loops: CDR1 SGHVS, CDR2 FNYEAQ. The CDR3 contains 15 residues. Here the CDR3 reads CASSLVLGTSGVQYF. The CDR3 region has the DNA TGTGCCAGCAGCTTAGTTTTGGGGACTAGCGGCGTGCAGTACTTC.

The V call is TRBV5-1, the J call TRBJ2-1, with D perhaps TRBD2 (6 bases). The V end was cut by 5 bases, the J end by 8 bases, with 17 bases between. The CDR3 is 14 amino acids. Germline V CDR1 and CDR2: SGHRS, YFSETQ. The DNA for the CDR3 is TGCGCCAGCAGACGCCAGGAGGGAAAAGATGAGCAGTTCTTC. Translating it yields CASRRQEGKDEQFF.

The chain joins TRBV27 to TRBJ1-2; 7 positions match TRBD1. This CDR3 is 13 amino acids long. The V and J ends lost 6 bases and 8 bases, in that order; junction bases with no gene match: 9. Germline values: CDR1 MNHEY, CDR2 SMNVEV (reference sequence). This CDR3 is CASRSGTAFGYTF. The CDR3 DNA follows: TGTGCCAGCAGGTCAGGGACAGCCTTCGGCTACACCTTC.